Below are 14 T cell receptor beta chains sequenced from a single sample in a study of cytomegalovirus exposure and HLA in healthy donors. 13 Jbeta primers and 60 Vbeta primers were used for the PCR. TCRdb's table, derived via immunoSEQ multiplex PCR, lists solely in-frame clones and lacks some. Among 130,000 or so clones listed, approximately 75% were seen once. The sequenced sample was PBMCs. The source of these receptors is a middle-aged man in good health and CMV-seronegative.

This rearrangement joins TRBV4-3 to TRBJ2-2, with 11 bases that match TRBD1. The V gene's germline CDR1 is LGHNA and CDR2 YSLEER. This CDR3 spans 15 amino acids. J gave up 5 bases and V 4 bases, and 3 bases lay outside the gene matches. This CDR3 is CASSLDRGRTGELFF. The CDR3 DNA sequence: TGCGCCAGCAGCCTGGACAGGGGGCGGACCGGGGAGCTGTTTTTT.

The CDR3 nucleotides read TGTGCCAGCTCAGGACAGGGTAGGGATCAGCCCCAGCATTTT. Translating gives CASSGQGRDQPQHF. J is TRBJ1-5 and V is TRBV18; TRBD1 matches at 8 bases. The CDR3 is made up of 14 amino acids. V shed 5 bases, J shed 5 bases, and the junction held 5 bases outside the gene matches. Germline lookup yields CDR1 KGHSH and CDR2 LQKENI.

This chain links TRBV11-2 with TRBJ2-2; 7 bases align to TRBD2. The germline gives CDR1 SGHAT, CDR2 FQNNGV. Trimming took 2 bases from V and 1 from J; bases not matched to a gene: 7. The CDR3 has 17 residues. The CDR3 DNA follows: TGTGCCAGCAGCTTACGAGGGGCGGGGGTGAACACCGGGGAGCTGTTTTTT. It encodes CASSLRGAGVNTGELFF.

The chain uses TRBV28 and TRBJ2-3; D is possibly TRBD1 (6 bases). CDR1 MDHEN and CDR2 SYDVKM come from the germline V gene. Trimming removed 4 bases at V and 0 bases at J, with 14 bases between. There are 16 residues in the CDR3. CDR3 DNA sequence: TGTGCCAGCAGTTCCACGGACAGCGTTAGCACAGATACGCAGTATTTT. It yields the protein CASSSTDSVSTDTQYF.

The chain carries TRBV29-1 and TRBJ2-7, with 9 positions matching TRBD2. This CDR3 is 16 amino acids long. CDR1 SQVTM and CDR2 ANQGSEA come from the germline V gene. V lost 7 bases, J lost 4 bases, and 17 bases stayed unmatched. DNA for the CDR3: TGCAGCGAAATTAGCGGGAGTTCACGTCGTTCGTACGAGCAGTACTTC. It is translated as CSEISGSSRRSYEQYF.

This clone showed up just once. This chain links TRBV25-1 with TRBJ2-7; tentative D call: TRBD1 (5 bases). The V end was cut by 8 bases, the J end by 0 bases, with 11 bases between. The CDR3 is 13 residues long. CDR1 and CDR2 (germline): MGHDK, SYGVNS. CDR3 DNA sequence: TGTGCCAGCCGACCGACAGCCTCCTACGAGCAGTACTTC. As protein: CASRPTASYEQYF.

For the CDR3, the DNA is TGTGCCAGTAGTATCGAGTTAACCCCCACGTTGAAAAAACTGTTTTTT. Translation gives CASSIELTPTLKKLFF. This chain links TRBV19 with TRBJ1-4, with D unresolved. The length of the CDR3 is 16 residues. Trimming stripped 3 bases from V and 9 bases from J, with 20 bases between. Germline V gene sequence: CDR1 LNHDA, CDR2 SQIVND (reference sequence).

V and J are TRBV30 and TRBJ2-2, with D tentatively TRBD2 (6 bases). V gave up 3 bases and J gave up 0 bases, with 8 bases separating them. CDR3 length: 14 amino acids. CDR1 GTSNPN and CDR2 SVGIG come from the germline V gene (reference sequence). CDR3 sequence: CAWRERANTGELFF. The CDR3 region has the DNA TGTGCCTGGAGGGAGCGGGCGAACACCGGGGAGCTGTTTTTT.

This chain connects TRBV9 to TRBJ1-2; 9 bases are shared with TRBD1. The CDR3 sequence is 15 residues long. Germline values: CDR1 SGDLS, CDR2 YYNGEE. J lost 2 bases, V lost 3 bases, and 5 bases had no gene match. DNA for the CDR3: TGTGCCAGCAGCGCCCGGGACAGGGACAACTATGGCTACACCTTC. Protein product: CASSARDRDNYGYTF.

This chain joins TRBV27 and TRBJ1-4, with D possibly TRBD1 on 5 matching bases. The CDR3 is made up of 12 amino acids. CDR1 and CDR2 from the germline V gene are MNHEY and SMNVEV (reference sequence). Written as DNA, the CDR3 is TGTTCCACGGGCAGGGTCCATGAAAAACTGTTTTTT. Its protein product is CSTGRVHEKLFF.

CDR3 sequence reads: CASSLASGNEQFF. In DNA form, the CDR3 reads TGTGCCAGCAGCTTAGCTAGCGGGAATGAGCAGTTCTTC. The J gene is TRBJ2-1, the V gene TRBV11-3; 8 nucleotides match TRBD2. CDR1 is SGHNT, CDR2 YENEEA, per germline. The CDR3 is 13 residues long. The trim removed 1 base at V and 7 bases at J, leaving 0 bases unmatched.

In regard to this clone: The germline gene is not matched at one end of the junction; a read error may be the cause. This rearrangement joins TRBV30 to TRBJ2-1; weak D call: TRBD2 (6 bases). Germline lookup yields CDR1 GTSNPN and CDR2 SVGIG (reference sequence). The CDR3 spans 15 residues. The CDR3, as DNA: TGTGCCTGGAGTCTCCAAACTAGCTCCAACAATGAGCAGTTCTTC. This codes for CAWSLQTSSNNEQFF.

The chain recombines TRBV7-8 with TRBJ2-1, with a weak D call TRBD1 (5 bases). V gave up 4 bases and J gave up 2 bases, with 12 bases separating them. There are 15 residues in the CDR3. Germline V CDR1 and CDR2: SGHVS, FQNEAQ. The DNA for the CDR3 is TGTGCCAGCAGCTCTTCAGGGTTTACCTACAATGAGCAGTTCTTC. Translated, it gives CASSSSGFTYNEQFF.

This clone was seen a few times. As DNA, the CDR3 is TGTGCCAGTAGTATGAGTTGGGAGCGTGAGCAGTTCTTC. This gives the protein CASSMSWEREQFF. This chain joins TRBV19 and TRBJ2-1, with D perhaps TRBD2 (5 bases). The CDR3 is 13 amino acids. Trimming left V 3 bases short and J 9 bases short, with 12 bases between. Germline V gene lookup returns CDR1 LNHDA and CDR2 SQIVND (reference sequence).